These 31 T cell receptor beta chains were sequenced from one sample in a study of blood T cell repertoires in COVID-19. The table came from immunoSEQ multiplex PCR; TCRdb's copy has only in-frame clones and leaves some out. Here the sample spans over 70,000 clones, approximately 88% being singletons. Specimen: peripheral blood. The origin of the receptors is a man aged 80 or over with acute or convalescent COVID-19.

The rearrangement joins TRBV4-2 to TRBJ2-1, with a tentative D call TRBD2 (6 bases). Germline lookup yields CDR1 LGHNA and CDR2 YNFKEQ. The CDR3 has 16 residues. Trimming removed 0 bases at V and 7 bases at J, with 16 bases between. The CDR3 sequence is CASSQDPTGVGNEQFF. CDR3 sequence (DNA): TGTGCCAGCAGCCAAGATCCCACGGGAGTGGGTAATGAGCAGTTCTTC.

The chain combines TRBV10-1 with TRBJ1-5; 7 bases are shared with TRBD1. The ends lost 4 bases at V and 5 bases at J; junction bases unmatched: 2. The germline gives CDR1 WNHNN, CDR2 SYGVQD (reference sequence). This CDR3 has 13 amino acids. CDR3 amino acids: CASSVGGDQPQHF. The CDR3 DNA sequence: TGCGCCAGCAGTGTAGGGGGCGATCAGCCCCAGCATTTT.

This chain connects TRBV9 to TRBJ2-3; 7 bases agree with TRBD1. This CDR3 is 15 amino acids long. V gave up 4 bases and J gave up 0 bases; unmatched junction bases: 5. The V gene's germline CDR1 is SGDLS and CDR2 YYNGEE. CDR3 protein: CASSRQGSSTDTQYF. The CDR3 nucleotides are TGTGCCAGCAGCCGACAGGGTTCTAGCACAGATACGCAGTATTTT.

V usage is TRBV18 and J usage is TRBJ2-3; D is unresolved. Germline CDR1 reads KGHSH; CDR2 reads LQKENI. The V and J ends lost 2 bases and 10 bases respectively, with 10 bases between them. The CDR3 runs 12 residues. The CDR3 region is CASSPVVGAQYF. CDR3 nucleotide sequence: TGTGCCAGCTCACCAGTGGTCGGTGCGCAGTATTTT.

About this clone: One junction end disagrees with the germline gene, perhaps due to a read error. The chain joins TRBV9 to TRBJ2-2; TRBD1 is a possible D gene (6 bases). The CDR3 totals 18 residues. Per the germline V gene, CDR1 is SGDLS and CDR2 is YYNGEE. The CDR3 DNA sequence: TGTACCAGCAGCCCCAAAGTAGCCTGGGACACTAACACCGGGGAGCTGTTTTTT. Translation gives CTSSPKVAWDTNTGELFF.

CDR3 DNA: TGTGCCAGCAGCCAAGAAGGCGACAGGGCGAAAGGCTACACCTTC. It encodes CASSQEGDRAKGYTF. The chain uses TRBV3-1 (or the pseudogene TRBV3-2) and TRBJ1-2, with 7 nucleotides matching TRBD1. The CDR3 is made up of 15 amino acids. From germline, CDR1 is LGHDT and CDR2 YNNKEL (reference sequence). Losses at the gene ends were 0 bases for V and 8 bases for J; bases not matched to a gene: 9.

The chain joins TRBV5-4 to TRBJ1-3; D might be TRBD1 (5 bases). Trimming left V 4 bases short and J 3 bases short, with 11 bases between. Germline assignment: CDR1 SGHNT and CDR2 YYREEE (reference sequence). The CDR3 is 14 amino acids. In DNA form, the CDR3 reads TGTGCCAGCAGCCCGGGTGACAGTGGAAACACCATATATTTT. Protein product: CASSPGDSGNTIYF.

V gene TRBV5-5 combines with J gene TRBJ1-4; 7 positions agree with TRBD1. The junction had 6 bases not matched to a gene; V was cut back by 4 bases and J by 3 bases. This CDR3 spans 15 amino acids. The germline gives CDR1 SGHKS, CDR2 YYEKEE (reference sequence). The CDR3 DNA is TGTGCCAGCAGCGTGGGGACAGCTTCTAATGAAAAACTGTTTTTT. Translated: CASSVGTASNEKLFF. The full variable domain, its missing parts supplied by reference TRBV5-5 and TRBJ1-4, is DAGVTQSPTHLIKTRGQQVTLRCSPISGHKSVSWYQQVLGQGPQFIFQYYEKEERGRGNFPDRFSARQFPNYSSELNVNALLLGDSALYLCASSVGTASNEKLFFGSGTQLSVL.

Here the CDR3 DNA reads TGCGCCAGCAGCTTGGCAGCCAGCGGGGGGAATGAGCAGTTCTTC. Its protein is CASSLAASGGNEQFF. The gene calls are TRBV5-1 and TRBJ2-1; 9 bases fit TRBD2. V shed 0 bases and J 7 bases; nucleotides not matched to a gene: 5. Germline V gene data show CDR1 as SGHRS and CDR2 as YFSETQ. The CDR3 totals 15 residues.

The sample holds one count of this clone. This chain joins TRBV4-1 and TRBJ1-5, with a tentative D call TRBD1 (5 bases). From germline, CDR1 is MGHRA and CDR2 YSYEKL. The CDR3 totals 16 residues. Trimming took 4 bases from V and 3 from J, leaving 16 bases between them. In DNA form, the CDR3 reads TGCGCCAGCAGCCGAGGCGGAGGGGCGGACAATCAGCCCCAGCATTTT. This sequence encodes CASSRGGGADNQPQHF.

This chain links TRBV5-6 with TRBJ2-7, with 8 bases lining up with TRBD1. CDR1 SGHDT and CDR2 YYEEEE come from the germline V gene. V shed 5 bases, J shed 4 bases, and the junction held 5 bases outside the gene matches. The CDR3 is 13 amino acids. The CDR3 spells CASRGQGWYEQYF. DNA of the CDR3: TGTGCCAGCAGAGGACAGGGTTGGTACGAGCAGTACTTC.

This chain joins TRBV28 and TRBJ2-3, with D perhaps matching TRBD2 (6 bases). Germline V gene sequence: CDR1 MDHEN, CDR2 SYDVKM. There are 15 residues in the CDR3. V lost 7 bases to trimming and J lost 6 bases, with 20 bases between them. CDR3 in DNA: TGTGCCAGCACGGAGCGGGTAGGGCTGTTGGATACGCAGTATTTT. This gives the protein CASTERVGLLDTQYF.

The gene calls are TRBV19 and TRBJ1-5, with TRBD1 matching 7 bases. The CDR3 has 13 residues. Trimming took 3 bases from V and 5 from J; bases not matched to a gene: 1. CDR1 is LNHDA, CDR2 SQIVND, per germline (reference sequence). The CDR3 reads CASSIDRDQPQHF. CDR3 in DNA: TGTGCCAGTAGTATTGACAGGGATCAGCCCCAGCATTTT.

The chain employs TRBV5-5 and TRBJ2-7, with D perhaps matching TRBD1 (5 bases). V was shortened by 1 base and J by 6 bases, with 20 bases between the two germline ends. Germline values: CDR1 SGHKS, CDR2 YYEKEE (reference sequence). The CDR3 has 16 amino acids. The CDR3 region has the DNA TGTGCCAGCAGCTTGACCGACTTCAGGGTACCCTCCGAGCAGTACTTC. It codes for CASSLTDFRVPSEQYF.

The chain has TRBV19 and TRBJ1-2, with 7 bases matching TRBD1. Germline loops: CDR1 LNHDA, CDR2 SQIVND (reference sequence). V gave up 6 bases and J gave up 0 bases; unmatched junction bases: 4. The CDR3 totals 14 residues. The CDR3 DNA reads as TGTGCCAGTAGCCTTCAGGGGGCTAACTATGGCTACACCTTC. It specifies CASSLQGANYGYTF.

V usage is TRBV15 and J usage is TRBJ2-7; 10 bases agree with TRBD2. The CDR3 is 15 amino acids. Losses at the gene ends were 1 base for V and 4 bases for J; bases not matched to a gene: 4. Germline V lookup: CDR1 LNHNV, CDR2 YYDKDF (reference sequence). Written as DNA, the CDR3 is TGTGCCACCAGCAGAGTTCTAGCGGGAGTATACGAGCAGTACTTC. Translation: CATSRVLAGVYEQYF.

This chain uses TRBV24-1 with TRBJ2-2, with D uncertain. The V end lost 5 bases, the J end lost 0 bases, and 3 bases lay between the germline ends. CDR1 and CDR2 from the germline V gene are KGHDR and SFDVKD. This CDR3 is 13 amino acids long. In DNA form, the CDR3 reads TGTGCCACCAGTGCCTCGAACACCGGGGAGCTGTTTTTT. It specifies CATSASNTGELFF.

For the CDR3, the DNA is TGTGCCAGCAGTTTCCCCAGGTTCGGATCGATCCACGAGCAGTACTTC. Translating gives CASSFPRFGSIHEQYF. The gene calls are TRBV25-1 and TRBJ2-7; D remains unclear. The CDR3 has 16 amino acids. With 5 bases removed from V and 5 bases from J, the gap between germline ends came to 22 bases. The germline V gene has CDR1 MGHDK and CDR2 SYGVNS.

The V and J genes are TRBV7-9 and TRBJ2-1; 10 bases map to TRBD2. The J segment lost 4 bases and the V segment lost 0 bases, leaving 6 bases of the junction unmatched. The CDR3 length is 17 residues. Germline values: CDR1 SEHNR, CDR2 FQNEAQ (reference sequence). The CDR3 protein is CASSLAHSGGHYNEQFF. CDR3 DNA: TGTGCCAGCAGCTTAGCGCATAGCGGGGGGCATTACAATGAGCAGTTCTTC.

V and J are TRBV19 and TRBJ2-7; the D gene is possibly TRBD1 (5 bases). Germline V gene sequence: CDR1 LNHDA, CDR2 SQIVND (reference sequence). This CDR3 region has 17 residues. The ends were cut back, 4 bases at V and 6 bases at J, with 25 bases in the middle. CDR3 loop: CASSNAPPWGDRFEQYF. The CDR3 DNA sequence: TGTGCCAGTAGTAATGCCCCCCCTTGGGGCGACCGTTTCGAGCAGTACTTC. Variable domain in full (rest from reference TRBV19 and TRBJ2-7): DGGITQSPKYLFRKEGQNVTLSCEQNLNHDAMYWYRQDPGQGLRLIYYSQIVNDFQKGDIAEGYSVSREKKESFPLTVTSAQKNPTAFYLCASSNAPPWGDRFEQYFGPGTRLTVT.

The CDR3, as DNA: TGTGCCTGGAGTAGGGACACCGTTAGCACTGAAGCTTTCTTT. As protein: CAWSRDTVSTEAFF. The gene calls are TRBV30 and TRBJ1-1, with D tentatively TRBD1 (6 bases). Trimming removed 2 bases from V and 4 bases from J, with 14 bases in between. This CDR3 region has 14 residues. Germline-derived CDR1 and CDR2 are GTSNPN and SVGIG (reference sequence). Combining the CDR3 with reference TRBV30 and TRBJ1-1 gives the whole variable domain SQTIHQWPATLVQPVGSPLSLECTVEGTSNPNLYWYRQAAGRGLQLLFYSVGIGQISSEVPQNLSASRPQDRQFILSSKKLLLSDSGFYLCAWSRDTVSTEAFFGQGTRLTVV.

V is TRBV5-1 and J is TRBJ2-7, with 8 bases aligning to TRBD1. Germline V gene lookup returns CDR1 SGHRS and CDR2 YFSETQ. The junction had 5 bases not matched to a gene; V was cut back by 3 bases and J by 3 bases. This CDR3 has 14 amino acids. In nucleotides, the CDR3 is TGCGCCAGCAGCTCGGGTGGGACAGGCTACGAGCAGTACTTC. The encoded protein is CASSSGGTGYEQYF.

The rearrangement joins TRBV3-1 (or the pseudogene TRBV3-2) to TRBJ1-1, with 9 bases that match TRBD1. The V gene's germline CDR1 is LGHDT and CDR2 YNNKEL (reference sequence). Losses at the gene ends were 3 bases for V and 7 bases for J; bases not matched to a gene: 6. This CDR3 has 14 residues. The CDR3 DNA reads as TGTGCCAGCAGCCAGAGGGACAGGGCCTTTGAAGCTTTCTTT. Amino acid sequence: CASSQRDRAFEAFF.

As to this clone: Other nucleotide sequences from this sample produce the same CDR3. The chain joins TRBV9 to TRBJ1-1; D unresolved. In germline, CDR1 is SGDLS, CDR2 YYNGEE. V was pared by 0 bases and J by 1 base, with 7 bases between. This CDR3 comprises 14 residues. For the CDR3, the DNA is TGTGCCAGCAGCGTAGGTCCCGGGAACACTGAAGCTTTCTTT. It yields the protein CASSVGPGNTEAFF.

The V call is TRBV30, the J call TRBJ2-5, with 10 bases aligning to TRBD2. The junction had 3 bases not matched to a gene; V was cut back by 0 bases and J by 5 bases. The CDR3 has 14 residues. Per the germline V gene, CDR1 is GTSNPN and CDR2 is SVGIG (reference sequence). This chain's CDR3 is CAWSVGTSAETQYF. The CDR3 bases are TGTGCCTGGAGTGTTGGGACTAGCGCCGAGACCCAGTACTTC.

V gene TRBV21-1 combines with J gene TRBJ1-1. TRBV21-1 is given as a pseudogene. This CDR3 region has 15 residues. CDR3 nucleotide sequence: TGTGCCAGCAGCAAACCCGCAGCGATGAACACTGAAGCTTTCTTT. Protein product: CASSKPAAMNTEAFF.

This clone came up a few times. This sample includes further DNA sequences coding for the same CDR3. This chain connects TRBV11-2 to TRBJ1-2; TRBD1 agrees at 8 bases. The CDR3 contains 15 residues. Germline CDR1 is SGHAT and CDR2 is FQNNGV. V lost 2 bases to trimming and J lost 2 bases; unmatched junction nucleotides: 4. CDR3 sequence (DNA): TGTGCCAGCAGCTTACGACAGGGGTGGAACTATGGCTACACCTTC. Its translation: CASSLRQGWNYGYTF.

CDR3 DNA sequence: TGTGCCAGTAGTACCAGCGGGAGGGCCCATCCCGGCAATGAGCAGTTCTTC. Protein: CASSTSGRAHPGNEQFF. V usage is TRBV19 and J usage is TRBJ2-1, with 10 bases that match TRBD2. This CDR3 has 17 residues. V dropped 4 bases and J dropped 6; count of bases not matched to a gene: 12. In germline, CDR1 is LNHDA, CDR2 SQIVND (reference sequence).

CDR3 nucleotide sequence: TGTGCCAGCAGTTCCGGGGGAGTGGATACGCAGTATTTT. Translation: CASSSGGVDTQYF. The rearrangement links TRBV6-4 to TRBJ2-3, with D possibly TRBD2 on 6 matching bases. The ends were cut back, 5 bases at V and 6 bases at J, with 12 bases in the middle. CDR1 is MRHNA, CDR2 SNTAGT, per germline. The CDR3 has 13 amino acids.

The table lists this clone with a count of one. This rearrangement joins TRBV7-9 to TRBJ1-1; no reliable D call. This CDR3 spans 13 amino acids. Germline CDR1 reads SEHNR; CDR2 reads FQNEAQ (reference sequence). Between the trimmed V and J ends, which lost 0 bases and 3 bases, there was a span of 5 bases. The CDR3 DNA reads TGTGCCAGCAGCTTAGCGCCGGACACTGAAGCTTTCTTT. It translates to CASSLAPDTEAFF.

This chain joins TRBV9 and TRBJ2-3, with D tentatively TRBD2 (5 bases). The V end was cut by 0 bases, the J end by 2 bases, with 13 bases between. The CDR3 totals 16 residues. The germline V gene encodes CDR1 SGDLS and CDR2 YYNGEE. CDR3 in amino acids: CASSVGSSGYTDTQYF. CDR3 in DNA: TGTGCCAGCAGCGTAGGCTCGAGCGGATACACAGATACGCAGTATTTT.